The 24 T cell receptor beta chains reported below all come from one sample, sequenced in a study of blood T cell repertoires in COVID-19. TCRdb keeps only in-frame clones here, not all; method: immunoSEQ multiplex PCR. This repertoire shows about 300,000 clones, around nine tenths found once; its top ten account for 1% to 1.5%. Specimen: peripheral blood. The receptors stem from a man between 65 and 80 years old with acute or convalescent COVID-19.

This clone showed up just a few times. This sequence joins TRBV4-3 and TRBJ2-3; perhaps TRBD2 as D (5 bases). V was cut by 1 base and J by 7 bases, with 15 bases left in between. Per germline, CDR1 LGHNA and CDR2 YSLEER. The CDR3 extends over 15 amino acids. The CDR3 sequence is CASSQGTGSRYTQYF. The DNA of the CDR3 is TGCGCCAGCAGCCAAGGGACTGGCTCCCGATATACGCAGTATTTT.

V and J are TRBV5-1 and TRBJ1-1; 7 bases map to TRBD1. V was clipped by 1 base and J by 4 bases; unmatched bases: 4. Germline V gene lookup returns CDR1 SGHRS and CDR2 YFSETQ. This CDR3 comprises 14 residues. CDR3 nucleotide sequence: TGCGCCAGCAGCTTGAGACAGGGCGGCACTGAAGCTTTCTTT. It yields the protein CASSLRQGGTEAFF.

The chain combines TRBV19 with TRBJ1-2, with 7 positions matching TRBD1. The V segment lost 6 bases and the J segment 0 bases; nucleotides outside the gene matches: 10. CDR1 and CDR2 from the germline V gene are LNHDA and SQIVND (reference sequence). There are 16 residues in the CDR3. The CDR3: CASRDFRQGANYGYTF. The CDR3 DNA sequence: TGTGCCAGTAGAGATTTTCGACAGGGCGCTAACTATGGCTACACCTTC.

The V gene is TRBV18, the J gene TRBJ1-5, with a weak D call TRBD1 (5 bases). Germline V CDR1 and CDR2: KGHSH, LQKENI. The ends were cut back, 5 bases at V and 5 bases at J, with 13 bases in the middle. The CDR3 is made up of 14 amino acids. The CDR3 reads CASSRGGLDQPQHF. The CDR3 bases are TGTGCCAGCTCAAGGGGAGGTTTAGATCAGCCCCAGCATTTT.

V is TRBV9 and J is TRBJ2-1; unclear D gene. The germline V gene encodes CDR1 SGDLS and CDR2 YYNGEE. Trimming took 0 bases from V and 7 from J, leaving 11 bases between them. The CDR3 totals 14 residues. Written as DNA, the CDR3 is TGTGCCAGCAGCGTAGGCCTAGTTTCAAATGAGCAGTTCTTC. Residues: CASSVGLVSNEQFF.

This chain's CDR3 is CASSHVVAPDRELFF. Written as DNA, the CDR3 is TGCGCCAGCAGTCATGTGGTAGCGCCCGACCGGGAGCTGTTTTTT. The chain employs TRBV23-1 and TRBJ2-2, with D possibly TRBD2 on 5 matching bases. TRBV23-1 is classed as an ORF, of uncertain function. Trimming left V 3 bases short and J 9 bases short, with 17 bases between. The CDR3 runs 15 residues.

V and J are TRBV19 and TRBJ2-3; 7 nucleotides match TRBD1. V trimming: 7 bases; J trimming: 4 bases; junction bases outside the gene matches: 8. CDR1 LNHDA and CDR2 SQIVND come from the germline V gene (reference sequence). This CDR3 is 14 amino acids long. The CDR3 here is CASTPQGIPDTQYF. CDR3 coding DNA: TGTGCCAGTACCCCACAGGGGATTCCAGATACGCAGTATTTT.

The chain couples TRBV7-8 to TRBJ2-7; the D gene is possibly TRBD1 (6 bases). V shed 5 bases and J shed 0 bases, with 14 bases lying between them. CDR1 is SGHVS, CDR2 FQNEAQ, per germline. The CDR3 contains 15 residues. The CDR3 coding sequence is TGTGCCAGCAGCGCCTTTACAGGGAGCTCCTACGAGCAGTACTTC. Protein sequence: CASSAFTGSSYEQYF.

The chain uses TRBV6-5 and TRBJ1-2; TRBD1 aligns across 8 bases. Trimming removed 6 bases from V and 8 bases from J; junction bases left unmatched: 8. The length of the CDR3 is 13 residues. From germline, CDR1 is MNHEY and CDR2 SVGAGI. CDR3 residues: CASSLTGDRGYTF. For the CDR3, the DNA is TGTGCCAGCAGCCTGACAGGGGACCGAGGCTACACCTTC.

This chain joins TRBV5-1 and TRBJ2-5, with a weak D call TRBD2 (6 bases). The CDR3 length is 15 residues. V was cut by 0 bases and J by 4 bases, with 13 bases left in between. Per the germline V gene, CDR1 is SGHRS and CDR2 is YFSETQ. CDR3 DNA sequence: TGCGCCAGCAGCTTGGCCAGGAGGGGCGCAGAGACCCAGTACTTC. Encoded protein: CASSLARRGAETQYF.

CDR3 residues: CASSLERGRSHTDTQYF. CDR3 bases: TGTGCCAGCAGCTTAGAGAGGGGGCGGTCTCACACAGATACGCAGTATTTT. This rearrangement joins TRBV7-2 to TRBJ2-3, with TRBD1 identical over 7 bases. The V segment lost 1 base and the J segment 2 bases; nucleotides outside the gene matches: 9. The CDR3 covers 17 residues. From germline, CDR1 is SGHTA and CDR2 FQGNSA.

The rearrangement joins TRBV5-4 to TRBJ1-1, with 7 bases identical to TRBD1. The CDR3 has 15 residues. Germline loops: CDR1 SGHNT, CDR2 YYREEE (reference sequence). The trim removed 5 bases at V and 2 bases at J, leaving 9 bases unmatched. The CDR3 protein is CASRPRDSGNTEAFF. DNA for the CDR3: TGTGCCAGCAGGCCTCGGGACAGCGGAAACACTGAAGCTTTCTTT. Combining the CDR3 with reference TRBV5-4 and TRBJ1-1 gives the whole variable domain ETGVTQSPTHLIKTRGQQVTLRCSSQSGHNTVSWYQQALGQGPQFIFQYYREEENGRGNFPPRFSGLQFPNYSSELNVNALELDDSALYLCASRPRDSGNTEAFFGQGTRLTVV.

The chain links TRBV6-2 or TRBV6-3 to TRBJ2-2; D may be TRBD1 (5 bases). The CDR3 length is 15 residues. Germline V gene lookup returns CDR1 MNHEY and CDR2 SVGEGT. With 4 bases removed from V and 5 bases from J, the gap between germline ends came to 14 bases. Here the CDR3 DNA reads TGTGCCAGCAGTTCAGGGCAGTGGGATACCGGGGAGCTGTTTTTT. This gives the protein CASSSGQWDTGELFF.

This chain uses TRBV5-1 with TRBJ1-4; D might be TRBD1 (6 bases). This CDR3 has 15 residues. Germline V gives CDR1 SGHRS, CDR2 YFSETQ. Trimming shortened V by 5 bases and J by 5 bases, and 16 bases separated the two germline ends. This CDR3 is CASRATGISNEKLFF. For the CDR3, the DNA is TGCGCCAGCAGAGCAACAGGGATCTCGAATGAAAAACTGTTTTTT.

The chain recombines TRBV5-1 with TRBJ2-7; perhaps TRBD1 as D (6 bases). The CDR3 loop spans 14 amino acids. Germline assignment: CDR1 SGHRS and CDR2 YFSETQ. Trimming pared 3 bases from V and 1 base from J, leaving 11 bases between. The CDR3 nucleotides are TGCGCCAGCAGCTCGGACGGACAGTCCTACGAGCAGTACTTC. It is translated as CASSSDGQSYEQYF.

The chain has TRBV7-2 and TRBJ1-1; maybe TRBD1 (5 bases). Germline CDR1 and CDR2: SGHTA and FQGNSA. Between the trimmed V and J ends, which lost 0 bases and 3 bases, there was a span of 11 bases. The CDR3 sequence is 15 residues long. For the CDR3, the DNA is TGTGCCAGCAGCTTAGCGTTGGGGGGTTACACTGAAGCTTTCTTT. The encoded protein is CASSLALGGYTEAFF.

This clone was counted between two and nine times. The CDR3 here is CASSQSPGQGLRMDTEAFF. In DNA form, the CDR3 reads TGTGCCAGCAGCCAATCCCCGGGACAGGGTCTCCGTATGGACACTGAAGCTTTCTTT. The genes are TRBV14 and TRBJ1-1, with 9 bases identical to TRBD1. CDR3 length: 19 amino acids. J was trimmed by 3 bases and V by 2 bases; bases with no gene match: 16. Germline V gene data show CDR1 as SGHDN and CDR2 as FVKESK.

This clone was detected a few times. V and J are TRBV11-2 and TRBJ2-7; the D is unclear. The CDR3 contains 13 residues. V lost 1 base to trimming and J lost 6 bases, with 10 bases between them. The germline gives CDR1 SGHAT, CDR2 FQNNGV. The chain's CDR3 is CASSLAFSSEQYF. The CDR3 DNA reads TGTGCCAGCAGCTTAGCTTTTTCCAGCGAGCAGTACTTC.

The chain recombines TRBV18 with TRBJ2-1; maybe TRBD1 (6 bases). Trimming left V 5 bases short and J 5 bases short, with 10 bases between. The CDR3 totals 13 residues. Germline V gene data show CDR1 as KGHSH and CDR2 as LQKENI. In nucleotides, the CDR3 is TGTGCCAGCTCAAACGGACAGAACAATGAGCAGTTCTTC. Its translation: CASSNGQNNEQFF.

This CDR3 is CATRRSTGVGIEAFF. DNA of the CDR3: TGTGCCACCCGGCGGTCGACAGGCGTTGGGATCGAAGCTTTCTTT. V is TRBV15 and J is TRBJ1-1; possible D gene TRBD1, 6 bases. This CDR3 has 15 residues. V shed 8 bases and J shed 8 bases, with 24 bases lying between them. Looked up from germline, CDR1 is LNHNV and CDR2 is YYDKDF (reference sequence).

The V and J genes are TRBV10-3 and TRBJ2-1, with 11 bases matching TRBD2. With 0 bases clipped from V and 8 bases from J, the junction kept 9 bases outside the gene matches. The CDR3 contains 17 residues. The germline CDR1 and CDR2 sequences are ENHRY and SYGVKD. The CDR3 is CAISESVAGGPSDEQFF. The CDR3 DNA follows: TGTGCCATCAGTGAGTCGGTAGCGGGGGGGCCTTCCGATGAGCAGTTCTTC.

The gene calls are TRBV28 and TRBJ2-5, with TRBD1 matching over 7 bases. Germline V gene data show CDR1 as MDHEN and CDR2 as SYDVKM. J lost 4 bases, V lost 3 bases, and 8 bases had no gene match. The CDR3 totals 15 residues. For the CDR3, the DNA is TGTGCCAGCAGTTTCGAGGGGGCGAGGTTAGAGACCCAGTACTTC. The encoded protein is CASSFEGARLETQYF.

As to this clone: The same CDR3 is also encoded by other DNA sequences in this sample. DNA for the CDR3: TGTGCCTGGAGTACAGGGCCCGGCGGCTACACCTTC. Its protein product is CAWSTGPGGYTF. The chain employs TRBV30 and TRBJ1-2, with D possibly being TRBD1 (6 bases). This CDR3 comprises 12 residues. V was shortened by 2 bases and J by 8 bases, with 12 bases between the two germline ends. Germline assignment: CDR1 GTSNPN and CDR2 SVGIG (reference sequence).

A note on this clone: Other nucleotide sequences in the sample specify the same CDR3. This CDR3 is CASSPGQNSNQPQHF. CDR3 nucleotides: TGTGCCAGCTCACCGGGACAGAATAGCAATCAGCCCCAGCATTTT. This chain links TRBV18 with TRBJ1-5; TRBD1 agrees at 7 bases. Germline V gene lookup returns CDR1 KGHSH and CDR2 LQKENI. The length of the CDR3 is 15 residues. Trimming at V came to 3 bases and at J to 0 bases, leaving 2 bases not matched to a gene.